A selection of T cell receptor beta chains follows, all from one sample in a study of OX40 agonist ivuxolimab in advanced cancers. Assay: immunoSEQ multiplex PCR; the TCRdb copy retains only in-frame clones and omits some. The top ten hold roughly 8% of the sample, which has 60,000 to 75,000 clones, about four fifths seen once. Sequencing used CD4+ or CD8+ T cells sorted from blood, obtained in a trial of the OX40 agonist ivuxolimab. The receptors come from an adult with an advanced solid tumor such as melanoma, head and neck, liver or kidney cancer. CDR3s include the opening cysteine and the closing phenylalanine or tryptophan. Each record gives: CDR3 protein, CDR3 DNA, CDR3 length, clone size, V gene, D gene, J gene. The D gene is left open where the match is weak. The size of a clone is reported for some rows only, either as once, few or many, or as a class for expanded clones.

CDR3aa: CASSVARRPQKETQYF
CDR3nt: TGTGCCAGCAGTGTGGCGAGGAGACCCCAGAAGGAGACCCAGTACTTC
len: 16
abundance: -
v_gene: TRBV2
d_gene: -
j_gene: TRBJ2-5

CDR3aa: CATSRDPAGNEQFF
CDR3nt: TGTGCCACCAGCAGAGATCCGGCAGGCAATGAGCAGTTCTTC
len: 14
abundance: -
v_gene: TRBV15
d_gene: -
j_gene: TRBJ2-1

CDR3aa: CASSQDRNDGNTIYF
CDR3nt: TGTGCCAGCAGCCAAGACAGGAACGATGGAAACACCATATATTTT
len: 15
abundance: once
v_gene: TRBV4-2
d_gene: -
j_gene: TRBJ1-3

CDR3aa: CASSGWSQGAYEQYF
CDR3nt: TGTGCCAGTAGTGGTTGGTCGCAGGGAGCCTACGAGCAGTACTTC
len: 15
abundance: -
v_gene: TRBV19
d_gene: -
j_gene: TRBJ2-7

CDR3aa: CASSPARQGGYGYTF
CDR3nt: TGTGCCAGCTCACCAGCCCGACAGGGGGGCTATGGCTACACCTTC
len: 15
abundance: -
v_gene: TRBV18
d_gene: TRBD1
j_gene: TRBJ1-2

CDR3aa: CASSRGHSISGNTIYF
CDR3nt: TGTGCCAGCAGCCGGGGCCACTCTATCTCTGGAAACACCATATATTTT
len: 16
abundance: many
v_gene: TRBV14
d_gene: -
j_gene: TRBJ1-3

CDR3aa: CASTSLAANTEAFF
CDR3nt: TGTGCCAGCACCTCATTAGCCGCGAACACTGAAGCTTTCTTT
len: 14
abundance: -
v_gene: TRBV4-2
d_gene: -
j_gene: TRBJ1-1

CDR3aa: CASSPYGPSSGNTIYF
CDR3nt: TGTGCCAGCTCACCCTACGGGCCGAGCTCTGGAAACACCATATATTTT
len: 16
abundance: -
v_gene: TRBV18
d_gene: -
j_gene: TRBJ1-3

CDR3aa: CAWSRLSGSYGYTF
CDR3nt: TGTGCCTGGAGCCGTTTATCGGGGTCCTATGGCTACACCTTC
len: 14
abundance: -
v_gene: TRBV30
d_gene: -
j_gene: TRBJ1-2

CDR3aa: CASSHAGGIVDYTF
CDR3nt: TGTGCCAGCAGCCACGCAGGGGGGATAGTAGACTACACCTTC
len: 14
abundance: -
v_gene: TRBV4-2
d_gene: TRBD1
j_gene: TRBJ1-2

CDR3aa: CASSLGPNYEQYF
CDR3nt: TGTGCCAGCAGCTTGGGACCGAACTACGAGCAGTACTTC
len: 13
abundance: -
v_gene: TRBV7-6
d_gene: -
j_gene: TRBJ2-7

CDR3aa: CASSLTAPSPLHF
CDR3nt: TGTGCCAGCAGCTTGACAGCCCCGTCACCCCTCCACTTT
len: 13
abundance: -
v_gene: TRBV4-2
d_gene: -
j_gene: TRBJ1-6

CDR3aa: CASSVDWNYGYTF
CDR3nt: TGTGCCAGCAGCGTAGACTGGAACTATGGCTACACCTTC
len: 13
abundance: -
v_gene: TRBV9
d_gene: -
j_gene: TRBJ1-2

CDR3aa: CASSRVGPNQPQHF
CDR3nt: TGTGCCAGCAGCCGAGTGGGGCCCAATCAGCCCCAGCATTTT
len: 14
abundance: few
v_gene: TRBV6-5
d_gene: -
j_gene: TRBJ1-5

CDR3aa: CASSFAGEGAFF
CDR3nt: TGTGCTAGCAGCTTTGCAGGGGAAGGAGCTTTCTTT
len: 12
abundance: -
v_gene: TRBV7-7
d_gene: -
j_gene: TRBJ1-1

CDR3aa: CASSEREGAVGNQPQHF
CDR3nt: TGTGCCAGCAGTGAAAGGGAGGGGGCGGTAGGCAATCAGCCCCAGCATTTT
len: 17
abundance: -
v_gene: TRBV2
d_gene: TRBD1
j_gene: TRBJ1-5

CDR3aa: CASSVFLQPVAKNIQYF
CDR3nt: TGTGCCAGCAGCGTGTTTCTACAGCCTGTAGCCAAAAACATTCAGTACTTC
len: 17
abundance: once
v_gene: TRBV9
d_gene: -
j_gene: TRBJ2-4

CDR3aa: CASGPLGSPQAFF
CDR3nt: TGTGCCAGCGGTCCGTTAGGGTCGCCTCAAGCTTTCTTT
len: 13
abundance: -
v_gene: TRBV27
d_gene: -
j_gene: TRBJ1-1

CDR3aa: CASSLRLAGGPTDTQYF
CDR3nt: TGTGCCAGCAGCCTGCGACTAGCGGGAGGGCCCACAGATACGCAGTATTTT
len: 17
abundance: -
v_gene: TRBV13
d_gene: TRBD2
j_gene: TRBJ2-3

CDR3aa: CASSNRRDRGLPNEQYF
CDR3nt: TGTGCCAGCAGCAACCGCCGTGACAGGGGGCTCCCCAACGAGCAGTACTTC
len: 17
abundance: -
v_gene: TRBV27
d_gene: TRBD1
j_gene: TRBJ2-7

CDR3aa: CASSQDGTGRDYGYTF
CDR3nt: TGTGCCAGCAGCCAAGATGGGACGGGCCGGGACTATGGCTACACCTTC
len: 16
abundance: -
v_gene: TRBV4-2
d_gene: -
j_gene: TRBJ1-2

CDR3aa: CASSVDAVSSYNEQFF
CDR3nt: TGTGCCAGCAGCGTAGATGCGGTGAGCTCCTACAATGAGCAGTTCTTC
len: 16
abundance: few
v_gene: TRBV9
d_gene: -
j_gene: TRBJ2-1

CDR3aa: CASRRNALSTDTQYF
CDR3nt: TGTGCCAGTAGAAGGAATGCGTTGAGCACAGATACGCAGTATTTT
len: 15
abundance: once
v_gene: TRBV19
d_gene: -
j_gene: TRBJ2-3

CDR3aa: CSQEQIQQETQYF
CDR3nt: TGCAGCCAAGAACAGATACAACAAGAGACCCAGTACTTC
len: 13
abundance: -
v_gene: TRBV29-1
d_gene: -
j_gene: TRBJ2-5

CDR3aa: CASSWAFSYNEQFF
CDR3nt: TGTGCCAGCAGCTGGGCCTTTTCCTACAATGAGCAGTTCTTC
len: 14
abundance: -
v_gene: TRBV7-9
d_gene: -
j_gene: TRBJ2-1

CDR3aa: CASSLAGMAGELFF
CDR3nt: TGTGCCAGCAGCTTAGCAGGGATGGCCGGGGAGCTGTTTTTT
len: 14
abundance: few
v_gene: TRBV7-9
d_gene: -
j_gene: TRBJ2-2

CDR3aa: CASSGVRGYDNQPQHF
CDR3nt: TGTGCCAGCAGTGGGGTCAGGGGGTACGACAATCAGCCCCAGCATTTT
len: 16
abundance: -
v_gene: TRBV2
d_gene: TRBD1
j_gene: TRBJ1-5